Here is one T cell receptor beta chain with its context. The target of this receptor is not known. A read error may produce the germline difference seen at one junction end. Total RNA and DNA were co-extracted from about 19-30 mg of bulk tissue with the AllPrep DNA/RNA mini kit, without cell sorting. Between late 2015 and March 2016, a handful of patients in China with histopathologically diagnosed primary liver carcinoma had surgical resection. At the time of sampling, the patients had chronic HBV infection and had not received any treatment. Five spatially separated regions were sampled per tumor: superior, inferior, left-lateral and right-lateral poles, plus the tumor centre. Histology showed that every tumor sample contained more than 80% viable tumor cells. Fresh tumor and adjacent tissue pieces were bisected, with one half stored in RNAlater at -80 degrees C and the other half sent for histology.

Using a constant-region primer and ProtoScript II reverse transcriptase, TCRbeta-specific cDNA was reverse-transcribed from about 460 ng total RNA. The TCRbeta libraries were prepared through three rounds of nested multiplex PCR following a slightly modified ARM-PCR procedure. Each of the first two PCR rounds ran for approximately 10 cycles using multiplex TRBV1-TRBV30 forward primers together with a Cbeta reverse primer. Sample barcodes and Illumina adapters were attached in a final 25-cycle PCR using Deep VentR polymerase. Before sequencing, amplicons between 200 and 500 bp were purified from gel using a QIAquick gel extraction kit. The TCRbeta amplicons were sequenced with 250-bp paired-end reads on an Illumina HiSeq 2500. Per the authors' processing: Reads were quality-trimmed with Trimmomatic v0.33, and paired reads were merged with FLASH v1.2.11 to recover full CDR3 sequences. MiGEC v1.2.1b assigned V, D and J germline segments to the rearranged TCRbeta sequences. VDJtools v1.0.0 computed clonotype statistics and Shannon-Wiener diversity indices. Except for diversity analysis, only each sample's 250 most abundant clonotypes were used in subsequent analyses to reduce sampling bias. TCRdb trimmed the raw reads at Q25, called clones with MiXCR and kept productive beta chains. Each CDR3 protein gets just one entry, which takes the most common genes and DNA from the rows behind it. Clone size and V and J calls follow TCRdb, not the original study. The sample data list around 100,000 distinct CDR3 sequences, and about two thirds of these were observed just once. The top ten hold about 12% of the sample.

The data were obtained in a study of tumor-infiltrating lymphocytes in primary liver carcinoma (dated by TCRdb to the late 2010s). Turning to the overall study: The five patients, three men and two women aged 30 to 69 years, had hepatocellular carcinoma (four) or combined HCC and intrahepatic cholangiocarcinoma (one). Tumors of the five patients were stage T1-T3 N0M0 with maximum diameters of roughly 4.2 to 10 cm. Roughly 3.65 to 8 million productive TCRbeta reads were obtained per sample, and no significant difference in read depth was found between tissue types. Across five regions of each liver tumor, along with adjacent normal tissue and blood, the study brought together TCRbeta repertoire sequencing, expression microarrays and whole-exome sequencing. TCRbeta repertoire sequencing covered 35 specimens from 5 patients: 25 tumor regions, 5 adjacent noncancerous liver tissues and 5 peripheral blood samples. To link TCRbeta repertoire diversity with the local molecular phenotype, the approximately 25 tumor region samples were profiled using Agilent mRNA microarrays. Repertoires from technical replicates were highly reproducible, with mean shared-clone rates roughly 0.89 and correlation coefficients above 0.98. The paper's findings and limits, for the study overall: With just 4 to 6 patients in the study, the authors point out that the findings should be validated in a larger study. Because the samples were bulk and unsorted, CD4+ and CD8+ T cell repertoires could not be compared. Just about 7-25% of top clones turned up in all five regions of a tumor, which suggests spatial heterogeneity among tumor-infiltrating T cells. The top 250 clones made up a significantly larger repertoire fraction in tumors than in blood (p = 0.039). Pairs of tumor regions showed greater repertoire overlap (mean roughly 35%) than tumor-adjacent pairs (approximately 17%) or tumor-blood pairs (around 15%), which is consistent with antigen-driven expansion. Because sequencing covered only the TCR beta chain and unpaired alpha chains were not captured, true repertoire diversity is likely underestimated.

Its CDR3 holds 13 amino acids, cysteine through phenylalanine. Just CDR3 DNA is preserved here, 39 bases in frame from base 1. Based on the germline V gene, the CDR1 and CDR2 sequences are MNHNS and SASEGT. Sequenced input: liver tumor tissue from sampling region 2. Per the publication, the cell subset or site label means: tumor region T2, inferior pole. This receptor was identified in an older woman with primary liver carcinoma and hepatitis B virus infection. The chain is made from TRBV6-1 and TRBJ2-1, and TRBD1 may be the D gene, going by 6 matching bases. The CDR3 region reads CASRDSPYNEHFF. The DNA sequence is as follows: TGTGCCAGCAGGGACAGCCCCTACAATGAGCACTTCTTC.